This T cell receptor beta chain was found in a study of CD8+ T cells in alopecia areata. In its sample, this clone was seen once. Reverse transcribed after extraction, RNA yielded cDNA as the sequencing template. Clones were read by immunoSEQ multiplex PCR, and TCRdb kept only the in-frame ones, dropping some. In the table there are fewer than 250,000 clones, around 43% of which are singletons. Treatment here: oral pan-JAK inhibitor, 5-10 mg twice daily. The sequence was collected from a human donor with alopecia areata. Sequencing was performed on CD4+ T cells sorted from blood, taken at approximately week 36, from a patient treated with tofacitinib.

The CDR3 loop reads CASAARDTYGYTF. The CDR3 DNA reads TGCGCCAGCGCGGCCCGGGACACCTATGGCTACACCTTC. The chain carries TRBV5-1 and TRBJ1-2, with D maybe TRBD1 (6 bases). This CDR3 has 13 residues. Germline V lookup: CDR1 SGHRS, CDR2 YFSETQ. V lost 7 bases to trimming and J lost 4 bases, with 14 bases between them.